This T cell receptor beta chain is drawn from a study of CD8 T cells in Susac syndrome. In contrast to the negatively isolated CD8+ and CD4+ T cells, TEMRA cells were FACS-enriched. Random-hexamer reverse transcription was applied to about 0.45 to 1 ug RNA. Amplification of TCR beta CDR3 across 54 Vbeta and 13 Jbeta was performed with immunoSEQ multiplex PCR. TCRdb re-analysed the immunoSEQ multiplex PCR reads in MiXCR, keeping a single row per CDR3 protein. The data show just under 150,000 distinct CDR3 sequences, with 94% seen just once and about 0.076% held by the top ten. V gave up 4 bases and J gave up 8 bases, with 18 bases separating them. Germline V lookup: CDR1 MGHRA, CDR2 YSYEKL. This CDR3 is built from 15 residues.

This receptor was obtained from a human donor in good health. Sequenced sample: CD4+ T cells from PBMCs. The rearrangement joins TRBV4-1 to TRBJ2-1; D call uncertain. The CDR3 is CASSLQDRRAHEQFF. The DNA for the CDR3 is TGCGCCAGCAGCCTCCAGGACCGGCGAGCGCATGAGCAGTTCTTC.